A selection of T cell receptor beta chains follows, all from one sample in a study of cytomegalovirus exposure and HLA in healthy donors. The method was immunoSEQ multiplex PCR; TCRdb's version includes in-frame clones alone and lacks a portion of them. The table has some 180,000 clones, approximately 85% seen once. Sequencing was performed on PBMCs. The source of these receptors is a woman aged 50 to 60 in good health and CMV-seronegative. The conserved cysteine and the conserved F or W are not part of the CDR3 here. The order of the fields is V gene, J gene, CDR3 protein.

V: TRBV9
J: TRBJ1-2
CDR3: ASSGRFDRLNYGYT

V: TRBV6-1
J: TRBJ1-1
CDR3: ASSETGGIAEAF

V: TRBV27
J: TRBJ1-5
CDR3: ASRLGQSNTPQH

V: TRBV13
J: TRBJ2-7
CDR3: ASSIYYEQY

V: TRBV28
J: TRBJ2-1
CDR3: ASSFRGSVNEQF

V: TRBV27
J: TRBJ1-1
CDR3: ASSGFGQGGRWAKGAF

V: TRBV5-1
J: TRBJ2-7
CDR3: ASSLAAGGPTYEQY

V: TRBV7-2
J: TRBJ2-1
CDR3: ASSLSVGGRAFYNEQF

V: TRBV10-3
J: TRBJ2-7
CDR3: AISYGGSSYEQY

V: TRBV18
J: TRBJ2-4
CDR3: ASSQATGQNIQY

V: TRBV18
J: TRBJ1-6
CDR3: ASSPLDSSQTLH

V: TRBV4-1
J: TRBJ2-3
CDR3: ASRPRGRGLAGLTDTQY

V: TRBV29-1
J: TRBJ2-1
CDR3: SVERTYNEQF

V: TRBV5-1
J: TRBJ2-1
CDR3: ASSAGQGAYNEQF

V: TRBV11-3
J: TRBJ2-7
CDR3: ASSLQGAINEQY

V: TRBV18
J: TRBJ2-2
CDR3: ASSPGTNANTGELF

V: TRBV28
J: TRBJ2-2
CDR3: ASSPWTSGNTGELF

V: TRBV6-5
J: TRBJ2-7
CDR3: ASSPGQVNYEQY

V: TRBV15
J: .
CDR3: ATSRDRRNYEQY

V: TRBV29-1
J: TRBJ1-2
CDR3: SASSPGGVYGYT

V: TRBV7-9
J: TRBJ2-1
CDR3: ASSFMRGSLNEQF

V: TRBV14
J: TRBJ2-7
CDR3: ASSLSGSVDEQY

V: TRBV6-5
J: TRBJ2-7
CDR3: ASSHPGQDPYEQY

V: TRBV30
J: TRBJ2-3
CDR3: AWTGETDTQY

V: TRBV5-4
J: TRBJ1-1
CDR3: ASSFRNREFTEAF

V: TRBV4-3
J: TRBJ2-1
CDR3: ASSQGIYLGDNEQF

V: TRBV28
J: TRBJ1-1
CDR3: ASRTSGGAGQAF

V: TRBV19
J: TRBJ2-7
CDR3: ASSNQGSSTYEQY

V: TRBV5-4
J: TRBJ2-1
CDR3: ASSLAGGGIGEQF

V: TRBV10-3
J: TRBJ2-1
CDR3: AISESQGSGRLDEQF

V: TRBV7-9
J: TRBJ2-6
CDR3: ASSLPDRGAGANVLT

V: TRBV6-5
J: TRBJ1-1
CDR3: ASSYNAVRPPF

V: TRBV19
J: TRBJ2-3
CDR3: ASSLGHFTDTQY

V: TRBV29-1
J: TRBJ1-4
CDR3: SVGRLRDSHEKLF

V: TRBV7-9
J: TRBJ2-7
CDR3: ASSRARGQIYEQY

V: TRBV30
J: TRBJ1-5
CDR3: AWAIRGEGQPQH

V: TRBV30
J: TRBJ2-3
CDR3: ASYGQISTDTQY

V: TRBV28
J: TRBJ2-7
CDR3: ASRPWTGAISYEQY

V: TRBV9
J: TRBJ2-3
CDR3: ASSRLDSYTDTQY

V: TRBV6-1
J: TRBJ1-5
CDR3: ASSDYVSEPQH

V: TRBV18
J: TRBJ1-5
CDR3: ASSPTGNQPQH

V: TRBV15
J: TRBJ2-7
CDR3: ATSPIRTGAYEQY

V: TRBV4-1
J: .
CDR3: ASSRGTGEISYEQY

V: TRBV6-1
J: TRBJ2-1
CDR3: ASSRLAGGLYEQF

V: TRBV15
J: TRBJ2-5
CDR3: ATSSRDREETQY

V: TRBV12-5
J: TRBJ2-1
CDR3: ASGFLAGGYNEQF

V: TRBV14
J: TRBJ2-5
CDR3: ASSKGLAAY

V: TRBV25-1
J: TRBJ2-1
CDR3: ASSDRTGGYNEQF

V: TRBV6-5
J: TRBJ2-7
CDR3: ASSYTSFHEQY

V: TRBV5-1
J: TRBJ2-7
CDR3: ASSSQGGSYEQY

V: TRBV5-6
J: TRBJ2-3
CDR3: ASSSGLAGGGASTDTQY

V: TRBV10-2
J: TRBJ2-5
CDR3: ASSESKDGGTQY

V: TRBV11-3
J: TRBJ2-1
CDR3: ASSLSGSREQF

V: TRBV7-8
J: TRBJ1-5
CDR3: ASSLEGARFQPQH

V: TRBV5-8
J: TRBJ2-3
CDR3: ASSLTPGSAGSTDTQY

V: TRBV19
J: .
CDR3: ASSIMTGVGYEQY

V: TRBV21-1
J: TRBJ2-7
CDR3: ASGRRRELECGYAEQY

V: TRBV2
J: TRBJ1-1
CDR3: ASRTWWAEAF

V: TRBV29-1
J: TRBJ2-7
CDR3: SAQALAGAGHEQY

V: TRBV11-2
J: TRBJ2-7
CDR3: ASSLGSDTSSYEQY